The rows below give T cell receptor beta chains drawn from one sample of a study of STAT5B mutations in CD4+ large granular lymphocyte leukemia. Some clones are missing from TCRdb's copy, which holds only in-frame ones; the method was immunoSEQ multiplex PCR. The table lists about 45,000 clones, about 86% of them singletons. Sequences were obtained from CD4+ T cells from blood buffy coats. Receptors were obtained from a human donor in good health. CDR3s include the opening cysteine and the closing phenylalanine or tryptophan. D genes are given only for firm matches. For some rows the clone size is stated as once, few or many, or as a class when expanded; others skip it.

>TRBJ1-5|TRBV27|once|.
CASSYRVGSNQPQHF
TGTGCCAGCAGTTACAGGGTGGGCAGCAATCAGCCCCAGCATTTT
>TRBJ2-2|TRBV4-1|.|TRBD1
CASSHGTGANTGELFF
TGCGCCAGCAGCCATGGAACAGGGGCGAACACCGGGGAGCTGTTTTTT
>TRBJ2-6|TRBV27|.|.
CASSSPNPGSGANVLTF
TGTGCCAGCAGTTCCCCGAATCCAGGATCTGGGGCCAACGTCCTGACTTTC
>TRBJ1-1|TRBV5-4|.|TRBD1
CASSLGTGPSRVNTEAFF
TGTGCCAGCAGCTTGGGGACAGGTCCCTCGAGGGTGAACACTGAAGCTTTCTTT
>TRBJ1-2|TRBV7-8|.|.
CASSPTLGAGNYGYTF
TGTGCCAGCAGCCCAACCCTGGGGGCAGGAAACTATGGCTACACCTTC
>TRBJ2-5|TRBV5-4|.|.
CASSSSIERQETQYF
TGTGCCAGCAGCTCCTCTATAGAGAGACAAGAGACCCAGTACTTC
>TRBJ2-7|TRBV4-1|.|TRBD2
CASSFRTSGRPEQYF
TGCGCCAGCAGCTTCCGGACTAGCGGGAGGCCCGAGCAGTACTTC
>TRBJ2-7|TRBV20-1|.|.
CSTYWYEQYF
TGCAGTACGTACTGGTACGAGCAGTACTTC
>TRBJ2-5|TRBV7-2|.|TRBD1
CASSWDRGATETQYF
TGTGCCAGCAGCTGGGACAGGGGAGCAACAGAGACCCAGTACTTC
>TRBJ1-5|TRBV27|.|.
CASSLSGLSLITQHF
TGTGCCAGCAGTTTATCGGGACTTAGCTTAATAACCCAGCATTTT
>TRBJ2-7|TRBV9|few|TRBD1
CASSATVGTGSYEQYF
TGTGCCAGCAGCGCGACTGTGGGGACAGGGAGCTACGAGCAGTACTTC
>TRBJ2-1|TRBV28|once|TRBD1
CASSRTGSYNEQFF
TGTGCCAGCAGCCGGACAGGGTCCTACAATGAGCAGTTCTTC
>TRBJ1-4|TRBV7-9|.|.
CASSLALGVTNEKLFF
TGTGCCAGCAGCTTAGCGCTAGGGGTAACTAATGAAAAACTGTTTTTT
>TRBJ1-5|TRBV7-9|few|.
CASSLDNSGQPQHF
TGTGCCAGCAGCTTAGACAATAGTGGTCAGCCCCAGCATTTT
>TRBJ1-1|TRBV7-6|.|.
CASSRGTPRAEAFF
TGTGCCAGCAGCCGAGGGACCCCCAGAGCTGAAGCTTTCTTT
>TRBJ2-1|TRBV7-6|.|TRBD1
CASSARGQGGYNEQFF
TGTGCCAGCAGCGCACGGGGACAGGGAGGATACAATGAGCAGTTCTTC
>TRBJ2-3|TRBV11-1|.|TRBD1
CASSSGTATDTQYF
TGTGCCAGCAGCTCCGGGACAGCTACAGATACGCAGTATTTT
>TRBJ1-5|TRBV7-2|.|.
CASSPQSNQPQHF
TGTGCCAGCAGCCCTCAGTCCAATCAGCCCCAGCATTTT
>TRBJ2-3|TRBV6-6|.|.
CASKMTGTDTQYF
TGTGCCAGCAAGATGACAGGCACAGATACGCAGTATTTT
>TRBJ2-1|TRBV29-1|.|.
CSVDLRGMEAYNEQFF
TGCAGCGTTGATCTCCGCGGGATGGAGGCCTACAATGAGCAGTTCTTC
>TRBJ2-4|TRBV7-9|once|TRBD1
CASSLDRGLNIQYF
TGTGCCAGCAGCCTCGACAGGGGGCTAAACATTCAGTACTTC
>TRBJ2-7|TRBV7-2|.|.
CASSNGQAPYEQYF
TGTGCCAGCAGCAATGGGCAGGCCCCCTACGAGCAGTACTTC